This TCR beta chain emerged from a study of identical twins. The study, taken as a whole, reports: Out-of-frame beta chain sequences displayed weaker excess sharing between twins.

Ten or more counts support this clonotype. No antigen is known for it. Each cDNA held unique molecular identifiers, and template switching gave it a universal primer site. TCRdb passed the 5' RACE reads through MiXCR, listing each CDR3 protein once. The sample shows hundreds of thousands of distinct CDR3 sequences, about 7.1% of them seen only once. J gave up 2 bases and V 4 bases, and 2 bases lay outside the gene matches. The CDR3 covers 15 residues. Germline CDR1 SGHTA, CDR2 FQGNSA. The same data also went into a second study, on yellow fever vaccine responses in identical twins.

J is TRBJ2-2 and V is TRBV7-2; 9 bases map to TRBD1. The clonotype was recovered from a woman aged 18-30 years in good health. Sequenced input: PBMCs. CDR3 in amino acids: CASSWDRVNTGELFF. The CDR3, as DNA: TGTGCCAGCAGCTGGGACAGGGTAAACACCGGGGAGCTGTTTTTT. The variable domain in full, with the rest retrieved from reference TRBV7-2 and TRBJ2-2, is GAGVSQSPSNKVTEKGKDVELRCDPISGHTALYWYRQSLGQGLEFLIYFQGNSAPDKSGLPSDRFSAERTGGSVSTLTIQRTQQEDSAVYLCASSWDRVNTGELFFGEGSRLTVL.